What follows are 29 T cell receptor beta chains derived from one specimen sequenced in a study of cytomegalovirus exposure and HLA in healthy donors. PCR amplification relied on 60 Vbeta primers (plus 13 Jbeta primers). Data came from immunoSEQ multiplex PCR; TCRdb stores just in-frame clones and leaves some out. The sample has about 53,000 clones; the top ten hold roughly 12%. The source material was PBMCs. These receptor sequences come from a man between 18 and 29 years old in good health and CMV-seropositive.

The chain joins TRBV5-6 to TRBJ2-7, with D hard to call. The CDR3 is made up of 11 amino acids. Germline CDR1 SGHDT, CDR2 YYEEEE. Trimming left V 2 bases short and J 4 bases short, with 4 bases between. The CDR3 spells CASSFRYEQYF. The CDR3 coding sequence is TGTGCCAGCAGCTTCAGATACGAGCAGTACTTC.

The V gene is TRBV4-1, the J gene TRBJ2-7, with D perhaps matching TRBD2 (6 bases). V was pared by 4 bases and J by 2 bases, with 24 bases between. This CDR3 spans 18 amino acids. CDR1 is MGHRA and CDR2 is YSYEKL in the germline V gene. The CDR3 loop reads CASSLRLTGREGTYEQYF. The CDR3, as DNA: TGCGCCAGCAGCCTAAGGTTAACCGGGAGAGAGGGAACCTACGAGCAGTACTTC.

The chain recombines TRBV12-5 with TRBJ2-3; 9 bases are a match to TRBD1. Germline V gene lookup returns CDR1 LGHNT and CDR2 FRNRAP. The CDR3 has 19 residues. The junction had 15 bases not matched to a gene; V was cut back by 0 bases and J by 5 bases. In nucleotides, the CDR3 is TGTGCTAGTGGTTTGGTACTTACCCCGGGACAGGGATCTTTAGATACGCAGTATTTT. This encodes CASGLVLTPGQGSLDTQYF.

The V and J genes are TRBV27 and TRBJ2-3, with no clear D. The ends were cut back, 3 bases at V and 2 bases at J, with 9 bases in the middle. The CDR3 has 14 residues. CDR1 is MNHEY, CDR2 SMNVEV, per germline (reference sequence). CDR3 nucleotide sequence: TGTGCCAGCAGTTTGGGCAGGATCACAGATACGCAGTATTTT. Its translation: CASSLGRITDTQYF.

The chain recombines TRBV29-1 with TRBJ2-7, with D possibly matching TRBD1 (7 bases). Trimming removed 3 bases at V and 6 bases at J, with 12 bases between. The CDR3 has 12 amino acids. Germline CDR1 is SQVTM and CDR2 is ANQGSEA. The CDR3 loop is CSVEEGAGEQYF. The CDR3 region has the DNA TGCAGCGTTGAGGAGGGGGCTGGCGAGCAGTACTTC.

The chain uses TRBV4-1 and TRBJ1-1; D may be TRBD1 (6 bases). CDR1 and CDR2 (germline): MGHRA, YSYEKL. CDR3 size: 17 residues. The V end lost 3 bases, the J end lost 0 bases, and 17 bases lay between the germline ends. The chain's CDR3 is CASSQKGEGWMNTEAFF. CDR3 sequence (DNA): TGCGCCAGCAGCCAGAAGGGGGAGGGATGGATGAACACTGAAGCTTTCTTT.

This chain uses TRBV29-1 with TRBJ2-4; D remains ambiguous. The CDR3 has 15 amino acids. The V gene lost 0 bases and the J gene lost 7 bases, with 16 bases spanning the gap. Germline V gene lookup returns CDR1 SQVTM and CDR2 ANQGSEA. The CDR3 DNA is TGCAGCGTTGAAGATGGGCAGCCTGGCAGCAACATTCAGTACTTC. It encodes CSVEDGQPGSNIQYF.

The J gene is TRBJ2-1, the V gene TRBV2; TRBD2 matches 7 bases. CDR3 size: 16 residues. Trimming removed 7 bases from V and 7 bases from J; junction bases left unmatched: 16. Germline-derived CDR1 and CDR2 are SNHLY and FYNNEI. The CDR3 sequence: CASIKSEALGGNEQFF. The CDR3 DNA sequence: TGTGCCAGCATAAAGTCGGAGGCCTTGGGAGGGAATGAGCAGTTCTTC.

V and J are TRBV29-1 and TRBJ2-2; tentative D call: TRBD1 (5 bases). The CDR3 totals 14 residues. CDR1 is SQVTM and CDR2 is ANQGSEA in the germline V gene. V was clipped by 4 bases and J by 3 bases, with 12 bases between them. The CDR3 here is CSVGSGIYTGELFF. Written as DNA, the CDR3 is TGCAGCGTTGGTTCAGGGATTTACACCGGGGAGCTGTTTTTT.

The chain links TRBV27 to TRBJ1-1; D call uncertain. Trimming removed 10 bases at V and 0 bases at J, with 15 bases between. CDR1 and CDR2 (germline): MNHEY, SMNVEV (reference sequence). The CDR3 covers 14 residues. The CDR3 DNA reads TGTGCCACTAAAAAGGCAGGCATGAACACTGAAGCTTTCTTT. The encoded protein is CATKKAGMNTEAFF.

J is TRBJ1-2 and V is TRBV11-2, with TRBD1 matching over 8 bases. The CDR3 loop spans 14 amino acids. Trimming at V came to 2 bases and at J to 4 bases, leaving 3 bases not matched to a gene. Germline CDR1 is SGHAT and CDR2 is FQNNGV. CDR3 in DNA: TGTGCCAGCAGCTTAACAGGGGGAATCTATGGCTACACCTTC. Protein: CASSLTGGIYGYTF.

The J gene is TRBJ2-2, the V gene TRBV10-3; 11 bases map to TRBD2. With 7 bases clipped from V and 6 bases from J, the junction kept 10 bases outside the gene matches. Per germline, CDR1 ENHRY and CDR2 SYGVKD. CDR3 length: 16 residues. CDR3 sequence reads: CAIKGPTLAGAGELFF. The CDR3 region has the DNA TGTGCCATCAAGGGCCCAACACTAGCGGGAGCCGGGGAGCTGTTTTTT.

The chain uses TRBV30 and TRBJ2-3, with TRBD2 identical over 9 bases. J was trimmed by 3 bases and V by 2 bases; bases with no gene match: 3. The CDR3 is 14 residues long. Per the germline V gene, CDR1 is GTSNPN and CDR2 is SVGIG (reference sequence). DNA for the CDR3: TGTGCCTGGAGTAGTACTAGCGGGACAGATACGCAGTATTTT. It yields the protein CAWSSTSGTDTQYF.

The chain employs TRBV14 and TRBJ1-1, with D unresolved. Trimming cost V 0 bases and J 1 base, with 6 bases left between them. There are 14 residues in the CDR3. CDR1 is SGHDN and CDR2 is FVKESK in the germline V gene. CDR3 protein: CASSQDAENTEAFF. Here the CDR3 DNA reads TGTGCCAGCAGCCAAGATGCAGAGAACACTGAAGCTTTCTTT.

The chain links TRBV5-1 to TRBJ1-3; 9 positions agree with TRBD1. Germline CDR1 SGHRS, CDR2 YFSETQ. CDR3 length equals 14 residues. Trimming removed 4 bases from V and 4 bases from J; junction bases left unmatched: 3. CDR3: CASSDDRGGNTIYF. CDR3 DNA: TGCGCCAGCAGCGACGACAGGGGGGGAAACACCATATATTTT.

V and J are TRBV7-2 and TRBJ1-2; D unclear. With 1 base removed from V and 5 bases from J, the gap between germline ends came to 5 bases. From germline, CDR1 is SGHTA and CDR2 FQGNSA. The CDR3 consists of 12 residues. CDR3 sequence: CASSLGGYGYTF. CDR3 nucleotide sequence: TGTGCCAGCAGCTTAGGAGGATATGGCTACACCTTC.

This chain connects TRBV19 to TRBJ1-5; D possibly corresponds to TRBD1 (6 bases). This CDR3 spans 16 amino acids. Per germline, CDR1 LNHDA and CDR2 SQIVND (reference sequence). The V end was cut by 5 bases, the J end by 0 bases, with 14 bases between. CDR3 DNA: TGTGCCAGTAGTGAGGCAGGGGCCTATAGCAATCAGCCCCAGCATTTT. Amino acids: CASSEAGAYSNQPQHF. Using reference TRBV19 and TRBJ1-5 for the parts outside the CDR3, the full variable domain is DGGITQSPKYLFRKEGQNVTLSCEQNLNHDAMYWYRQDPGQGLRLIYYSQIVNDFQKGDIAEGYSVSREKKESFPLTVTSAQKNPTAFYLCASSEAGAYSNQPQHFGDGTRLSIL.

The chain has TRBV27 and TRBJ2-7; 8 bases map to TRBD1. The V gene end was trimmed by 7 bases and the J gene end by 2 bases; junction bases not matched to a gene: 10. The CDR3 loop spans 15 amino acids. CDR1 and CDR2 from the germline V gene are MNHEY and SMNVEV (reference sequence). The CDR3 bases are TGTGCCAGCACGTCTGAGTGGACAGGGACCTACGAGCAGTACTTC. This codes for CASTSEWTGTYEQYF.

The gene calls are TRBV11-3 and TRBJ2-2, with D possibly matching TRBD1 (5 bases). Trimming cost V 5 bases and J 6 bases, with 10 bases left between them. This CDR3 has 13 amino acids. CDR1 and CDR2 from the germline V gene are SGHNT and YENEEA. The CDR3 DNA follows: TGTGCCAGCAGCCCTGGGGCAGCCGGGGAGCTGTTTTTT. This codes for CASSPGAAGELFF.

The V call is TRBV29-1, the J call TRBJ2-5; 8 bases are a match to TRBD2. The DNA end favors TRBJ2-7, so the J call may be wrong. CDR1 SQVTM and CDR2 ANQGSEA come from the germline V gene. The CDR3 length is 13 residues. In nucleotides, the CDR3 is TGCAGCGTTGCCCAGCGGGAGTTCGACGAGCAGTACTTC. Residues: CSVAQREFDEQYF.

The CDR3 region is CASSLRDRVGFNEQYF. As DNA, the CDR3 is TGCGCCAGCAGCTTAAGGGACAGGGTTGGGTTCAACGAGCAGTACTTC. This sequence joins TRBV5-1 and TRBJ2-5; the match to TRBD1 covers 9 bases. The tail of the sequence fits TRBJ2-7 better, so the J call may be wrong. Germline V gene data show CDR1 as SGHRS and CDR2 as YFSETQ. The CDR3 runs 16 residues.

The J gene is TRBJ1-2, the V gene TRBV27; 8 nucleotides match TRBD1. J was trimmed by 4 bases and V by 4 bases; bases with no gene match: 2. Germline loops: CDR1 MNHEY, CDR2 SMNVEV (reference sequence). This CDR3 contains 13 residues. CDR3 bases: TGTGCCAGCAGTTACACAGGGGGCTATGGCTACACCTTC. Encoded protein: CASSYTGGYGYTF.

The CDR3 DNA is TGTGCCAGCAGCCTGAGCGGGTCATACAATGAGCAGTTCTTC. Amino acids: CASSLSGSYNEQFF. V and J are TRBV7-3 and TRBJ2-1; the D gene is possibly TRBD2 (6 bases). V lost 5 bases and J 4 bases, leaving 12 bases between the germline ends. This CDR3 region has 14 residues. Germline assignment: CDR1 SGHTA and CDR2 FQGTGA.

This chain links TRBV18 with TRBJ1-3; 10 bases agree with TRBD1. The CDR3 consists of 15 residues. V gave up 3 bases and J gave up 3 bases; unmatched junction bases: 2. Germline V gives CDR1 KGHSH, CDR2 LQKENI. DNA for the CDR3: TGTGCCAGCTCACCGGACAGGGGGGATGGAAACACCATATATTTT. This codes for CASSPDRGDGNTIYF.

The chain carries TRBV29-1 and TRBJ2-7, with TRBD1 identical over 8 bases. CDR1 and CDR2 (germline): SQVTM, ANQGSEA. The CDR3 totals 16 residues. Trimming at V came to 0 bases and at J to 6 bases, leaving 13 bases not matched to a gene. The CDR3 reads CSVEDPGQGRSGEQYF. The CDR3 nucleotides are TGCAGCGTTGAAGATCCCGGACAGGGTCGGTCCGGCGAGCAGTACTTC.

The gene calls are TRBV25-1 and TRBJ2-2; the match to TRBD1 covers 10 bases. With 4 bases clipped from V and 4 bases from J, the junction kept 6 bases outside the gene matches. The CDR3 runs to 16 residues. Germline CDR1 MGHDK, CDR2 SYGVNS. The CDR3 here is CASSGQGAGGTGELFF. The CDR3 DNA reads TGTGCCAGCAGTGGACAGGGGGCAGGGGGCACCGGGGAGCTGTTTTTT.

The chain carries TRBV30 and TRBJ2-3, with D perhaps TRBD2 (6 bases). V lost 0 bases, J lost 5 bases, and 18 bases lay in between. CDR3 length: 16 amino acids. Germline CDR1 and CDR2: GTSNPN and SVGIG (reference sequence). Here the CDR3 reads CAWSVVGGFGGDTQYF. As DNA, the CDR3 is TGTGCCTGGAGTGTTGTAGGAGGTTTCGGGGGAGATACGCAGTATTTT.

CDR3 sequence reads: CASREGGANEAFF. DNA for the CDR3: TGTGCCAGCAGAGAAGGGGGGGCGAATGAAGCTTTCTTT. The chain joins TRBV28 to TRBJ1-1, with a weak D call TRBD1 (6 bases). Germline lookup yields CDR1 MDHEN and CDR2 SYDVKM. The CDR3 is made up of 13 amino acids. Deletions cut 6 bases from V and 7 bases from J, with 15 bases between. The variable domain in full, completed from reference TRBV28 and TRBJ1-1, reads DVKVTQSSRYLVKRTGEKVFLECVQDMDHENMFWYRQDPGLGLRLIYFSYDVKMKEKGDIPEGYSVSREKKERFSLILESASTNQTSMYLCASREGGANEAFFGQGTRLTVV.

CDR3 DNA: TGTGCCAGCAGCTTGGAGGGAGGGACCGGGGAGCTGTTTTTT. Residues: CASSLEGGTGELFF. V is TRBV5-4 and J is TRBJ2-2, with 7 positions matching TRBD2. Trimming at V came to 0 bases and at J to 5 bases, leaving 1 base not matched to a gene. The CDR3 spans 14 residues. Per the germline V gene, CDR1 is SGHNT and CDR2 is YYREEE (reference sequence).